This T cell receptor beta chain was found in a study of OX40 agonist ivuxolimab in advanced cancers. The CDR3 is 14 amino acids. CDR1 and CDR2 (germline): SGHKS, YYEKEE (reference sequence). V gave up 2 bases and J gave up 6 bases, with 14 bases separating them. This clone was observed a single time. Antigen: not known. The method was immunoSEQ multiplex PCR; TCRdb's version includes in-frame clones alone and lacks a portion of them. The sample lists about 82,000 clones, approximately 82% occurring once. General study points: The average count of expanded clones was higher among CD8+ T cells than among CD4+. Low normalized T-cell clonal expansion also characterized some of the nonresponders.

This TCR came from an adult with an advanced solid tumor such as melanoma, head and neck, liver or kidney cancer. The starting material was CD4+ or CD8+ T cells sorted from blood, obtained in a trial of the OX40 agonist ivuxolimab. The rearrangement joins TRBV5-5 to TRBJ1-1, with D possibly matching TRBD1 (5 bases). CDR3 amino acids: CASSFVGGSSEAFF. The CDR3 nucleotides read TGTGCCAGCAGCTTCGTCGGGGGGAGTTCTGAAGCTTTCTTT.